This T cell receptor (beta chain) was identified in a study of OX40 agonist ivuxolimab in advanced cancers. In the study overall: Each dose-escalation patient presented with hepatocellular carcinoma, melanoma, renal cell or head and neck cancer. Mean age approximately 66 years, range roughly 20 to 85; around 80% male. Study outcomes and limitations: Still undetermined is the antigen specificity of the expanded peripheral T cells. Circulating CD4+ and CD8+ T cells showed clonal expansion by week 6 at 0.1 to 3.0 mg/kg.

The CDR3 contains 14 residues. The V end was cut by 5 bases, the J end by 6 bases, with 16 bases between. Germline assignment: CDR1 SGHVS and CDR2 FQNEAQ. The method was immunoSEQ multiplex PCR; TCRdb's version includes in-frame clones alone and lacks a portion of them. The sample consists of roughly 110,000 clones, around nine tenths of them appearing once. For this clone: Its target is unknown.

This chain uses TRBV7-8 with TRBJ1-2, with D unclear. This specimen consisted of CD4+ or CD8+ T cells sorted from blood, obtained in a trial of the OX40 agonist ivuxolimab. The sequence was obtained from an adult with an advanced solid tumor such as melanoma, head and neck, liver or kidney cancer. The CDR3 is CASSLDGRLDGYTF. The CDR3 nucleotides read TGTGCCAGCAGCCTGGACGGCCGTCTCGATGGCTACACCTTC.